One and the same sample provided the 21 T cell receptor beta chains below, sequenced in a study of blood T cell repertoires in COVID-19. Repertoires were generated with immunoSEQ multiplex PCR, while TCRdb's copy carries only in-frame clones and drops some. This table holds approximately 110,000 clones, roughly 85% found once. Sequenced material: peripheral blood. These receptors all stem from a man between 35 and 55 years old with acute or convalescent COVID-19.

J is TRBJ2-2 and V is TRBV21-1; the table names TRBD2, a call not compared with the DNA. TRBV21-1 is classified as a pseudogene. This CDR3 has 15 amino acids. This CDR3 reads CASSKDPGVPGELFF. In DNA form, the CDR3 reads TGTGCCAGCAGCAAAGACCCCGGGGTACCCGGGGAGCTGTTTTTT.

V and J are TRBV11-2 and TRBJ2-3; D is possibly TRBD2 (6 bases). Looked up from germline, CDR1 is SGHAT and CDR2 is FQNNGV. V was pared by 3 bases and J by 5 bases, with 12 bases between. CDR3 size: 14 residues. The DNA for the CDR3 is TGTGCCAGCAGCTTGCAGACTAGGGGAGATACGCAGTATTTT. Protein product: CASSLQTRGDTQYF.

This chain connects TRBV5-6 to TRBJ1-6; no firm D call. Germline V gives CDR1 SGHDT, CDR2 YYEEEE. The CDR3 is made up of 14 amino acids. V was pared by 1 base and J by 0 bases, with 2 bases between. The CDR3, as DNA: TGTGCCAGCAGCTTGTACTCCTATAATTCACCCCTCCACTTT. It is translated as CASSLYSYNSPLHF.

The sample holds one count of this clone. The V call is TRBV14, the J call TRBJ2-3; D ambiguous. Germline V gene data show CDR1 as SGHDN and CDR2 as FVKESK. V lost 3 bases and J lost 2, with 3 bases in between. This CDR3 has 12 residues. CDR3 coding DNA: TGTGCCAGCAGCCATAACACAGATACGCAGTATTTT. Residues: CASSHNTDTQYF.

The V call is TRBV3-1 (or the pseudogene TRBV3-2), the J call TRBJ2-1; TRBD2 aligns across 9 bases. V trimming: 1 base; J trimming: 5 bases; junction bases outside the gene matches: 9. This CDR3 spans 17 amino acids. Germline CDR1 and CDR2: LGHDT and YNNKEL (reference sequence). The CDR3 here is CASSQVGGGAYHNEQFF. CDR3 bases: TGTGCCAGCAGCCAAGTGGGCGGGGGGGCTTACCACAATGAGCAGTTCTTC.

This clone came up once. No DNA is shown, since the ends of the CDR3 on it are uncertain; the CDR3 is the one TCRdb lists. This sequence joins TRBV2 and TRBJ1-1. Per germline, CDR1 SNHLY and CDR2 FYNNEI. The CDR3 is 14 amino acids long, termini counted. The CDR3 loop reads CASTEEGWGGGTFF.

The chain couples TRBV19 to TRBJ1-2; D call uncertain. The CDR3 totals 12 residues. The V gene lost 5 bases and the J gene lost 7 bases, with 11 bases spanning the gap. CDR1 LNHDA and CDR2 SQIVND come from the germline V gene (reference sequence). CDR3 amino acids: CASSVGMLGYTF. In nucleotides, the CDR3 is TGTGCCAGTAGTGTCGGGATGCTTGGCTACACCTTC.

The rearrangement joins TRBV2 to TRBJ2-1, with 12 nucleotides matching TRBD2. Unmatched junction bases numbered 16, after V lost 6 bases and J lost 13 bases. The CDR3 spans 16 residues. Looked up from germline, CDR1 is SNHLY and CDR2 is FYNNEI. The CDR3 loop is CASRPALAGGPVYQFF. CDR3 sequence (DNA): TGTGCCAGCAGGCCCGCTCTAGCGGGGGGGCCAGTTTATCAGTTCTTC.

The chain has TRBV20-1 and TRBJ1-2; unclear D gene. CDR1 DFQATT and CDR2 SNEGSKA come from the germline V gene (reference sequence). This CDR3 is built from 11 residues. V was clipped by 6 bases and J by 7 bases, with 12 bases between them. CDR3: CSARRMPGYTF. The CDR3 DNA is TGCAGTGCGAGGAGAATGCCTGGCTACACCTTC.

The V call is TRBV4-3, the J call TRBJ2-5; TRBD2 aligns across 9 bases. CDR1 LGHNA and CDR2 YSLEER come from the germline V gene. J was trimmed by 5 bases and V by 1 base; bases with no gene match: 14. The CDR3 runs to 18 residues. CDR3 loop: CASSQVWASGGIAETQYF. DNA of the CDR3: TGCGCCAGCAGCCAAGTGTGGGCCAGCGGGGGGATTGCGGAGACCCAGTACTTC.

The V call is TRBV12-3 or TRBV12-4, the J call TRBJ2-1, with D tentatively TRBD1 (5 bases). Between the trimmed V and J ends, which lost 3 bases and 7 bases, there was a span of 7 bases. The CDR3 runs 12 residues. CDR3 in amino acids: CASSFGANEQFF. The CDR3, as DNA: TGTGCCAGCAGTTTTGGGGCTAATGAGCAGTTCTTC.

The chain joins TRBV5-8 to TRBJ2-7; TRBD2 is a possible D gene (5 bases). The germline V gene has CDR1 SGHTS and CDR2 YDEGEE. This CDR3 has 15 residues. V was shortened by 4 bases and J by 0 bases, with 14 bases between the two germline ends. This CDR3 reads CASSRLTASSYEQYF. The CDR3 region has the DNA TGTGCCAGCAGCCGACTAACAGCTAGCTCCTACGAGCAGTACTTC.

The chain is built from TRBV5-6 and TRBJ2-7; 7 bases align to TRBD2. The CDR3 covers 14 residues. Germline loops: CDR1 SGHDT, CDR2 YYEEEE. J was trimmed by 3 bases and V by 2 bases; bases with no gene match: 5. In DNA, the CDR3 is TGTGCCAGCAGCTTCGAGGGAGGGTACTACGAGCAGTACTTC. Amino acid sequence: CASSFEGGYYEQYF.

The chain couples TRBV2 to TRBJ1-1; a weak D match, TRBD1 (6 bases). With 0 bases removed from V and 4 bases from J, the gap between germline ends came to 12 bases. CDR1 SNHLY and CDR2 FYNNEI come from the germline V gene. There are 15 residues in the CDR3. In DNA form, the CDR3 reads TGTGCCAGCAGTGAAGCGGGGGCGAGGACCACTGAAGCTTTCTTT. Translated, it gives CASSEAGARTTEAFF.

The chain combines TRBV13 with TRBJ2-1; 11 bases match TRBD2. V gave up 5 bases and J gave up 7 bases; unmatched junction bases: 10. The CDR3 has 16 amino acids. Germline loops: CDR1 PRHDT, CDR2 FYEKMQ (reference sequence). The CDR3 spells CASSTVAGGFRNEQFF. Here the CDR3 DNA reads TGTGCCAGCAGCACGGTAGCGGGGGGGTTTCGGAATGAGCAGTTCTTC.

The rearrangement uses TRBV6-5 and TRBJ2-1; 8 nucleotides align to TRBD2. Germline CDR1 and CDR2: MNHEY and SVGAGI. With 5 bases clipped from V and 7 bases from J, the junction kept 10 bases outside the gene matches. There are 15 residues in the CDR3. The CDR3 coding sequence is TGTGCCAGCAGTCTCCGGGGGGGCCGAGGGAATGAGCAGTTCTTC. As protein: CASSLRGGRGNEQFF.

The chain employs TRBV5-1 and TRBJ1-2; TRBD1 aligns across 7 bases. V lost 4 bases, J lost 3 bases, and 21 bases stayed unmatched. The CDR3 consists of 19 residues. CDR1 and CDR2 from the germline V gene are SGHRS and YFSETQ. CDR3 residues: CASSGDDRVLPPRDYGYTF. The CDR3 DNA follows: TGCGCCAGCAGCGGAGACGACAGGGTCCTGCCCCCGCGTGACTATGGCTACACCTTC. Supplemented by reference TRBV5-1 and TRBJ1-2, the full variable domain reads KAGVTQTPRYLIKTRGQQVTLSCSPISGHRSVSWYQQTPGQGLQFLFEYFSETQRNKGNFPGRFSGRQFSNSRSEMNVSTLELGDSALYLCASSGDDRVLPPRDYGYTFGSGTRLTVV.

The rearrangement uses TRBV29-1 and TRBJ1-4; tentative D call: TRBD1 (5 bases). Germline CDR1 reads SQVTM; CDR2 reads ANQGSEA. Trimming left V 4 bases short and J 8 bases short, with 14 bases between. CDR3 length: 13 residues. In DNA form, the CDR3 reads TGCAGCGTTGGCGGTGGGGGGAGAGAAAAACTGTTTTTT. Its protein product is CSVGGGGREKLFF. Based on the CDR3 plus reference TRBV29-1 and TRBJ1-4, the full variable domain is SAVISQKPSRDICQRGTSLTIQCQVDSQVTMMFWYRQQPGQSLTLIATANQGSEATYESGFVIDKFPISRPNLTFSTLTVSNMSPEDSSIYLCSVGGGGREKLFFGSGTQLSVL.

This chain connects TRBV12-3 or TRBV12-4 to TRBJ2-1; D not certain. V dropped 2 bases and J dropped 5 bases, with 7 bases sitting between them. There are 13 residues in the CDR3. The DNA for the CDR3 is TGTGCCAGCAGTTTAAGGCTAGACAATGAGCAGTTCTTC. As protein: CASSLRLDNEQFF.

This sequence joins TRBV11-3 and TRBJ2-2; TRBD2 agrees at 14 bases. V shed 5 bases and J 5 bases; nucleotides not matched to a gene: 7. The CDR3 consists of 17 residues. CDR1 SGHNT and CDR2 YENEEA come from the germline V gene. The CDR3 DNA follows: TGTGCCAGCAGCGCCCGACTAGCGGGAGGGAGGACCGGGGAGCTGTTTTTT. Translating it yields CASSARLAGGRTGELFF.

This rearrangement joins TRBV6-2 or TRBV6-3 to TRBJ2-1, with 11 bases fitting TRBD2. Germline V gene lookup returns CDR1 MNHEY and CDR2 SVGEGT. After removal of 4 bases from V and 4 bases from J, the junction contained 3 bases not matched to a gene. The CDR3 is 15 amino acids. The CDR3 DNA reads as TGTGCCAGCAGTTCCGGACTAGCGGGTTACAATGAGCAGTTCTTC. It specifies CASSSGLAGYNEQFF.